This TCR beta chain comes out of a study of vaccination effects on CD4 cells after COVID-19. This clone was detected only a few times. Antigen: not known. Only in-frame clones appear in the TCRdb table, and some are missing; sequencing was by immunoSEQ multiplex PCR. The sample has 25,000 to 30,000 clones, roughly 80% seen once. Within the ViraFEST assay, antigen-specific CD4+ T cells underwent expansion with viral peptide pools prior to sequencing. Culturing for around ten days preceded CD4+ T cell isolation. Participants were given two doses of BNT162b2 or mRNA-1273 vaccine. Cultures used fewer than 2.5 million PBMC per well, about 10 IU/ml IL-2 and roughly 10 ug/ml peptides. Trimming left V 4 bases short and J 4 bases short, with 13 bases between. Germline V lookup: CDR1 SNHLY, CDR2 FYNNEI. CDR3 size: 14 residues.

Sequenced material: CD4+ T cells from PBMCs cultured with SARS-CoV-2 spike peptides, taken after COVID-19 vaccination. The origin of this receptor is a human donor who received a COVID-19 vaccine. Some clones in this sample may be carry-over from other donors' samples. J is TRBJ1-2 and V is TRBV2; D possibly corresponds to TRBD1 (5 bases). CDR3 protein: CASSAEGTSYGYTF. The CDR3 DNA is TGTGCCAGCAGTGCGGAGGGGACGTCCTATGGCTACACCTTC.